The T cell receptor beta chain under discussion was sequenced for a study of CD8 T cells in Susac syndrome. General observations from the study: Total CD8+ and CD8+ TEMRA repertoires contained sixteen and five Susac-specific public clones, respectively.

Random hexamers served to reverse transcribe roughly 0.45 to 1 ug RNA. An immunoSEQ multiplex PCR amplified TCR beta CDR3 over 54 Vbeta and 13 Jbeta. TCRdb reanalysed the immunoSEQ multiplex PCR reads using MiXCR and keeps one entry per CDR3 protein. The sample holds about 190,000 distinct CDR3 sequences, more than 85% seen once. About this clonotype itself: Its antigen is still unknown.

The sequence was obtained from a human donor with Susac syndrome. The sample was CD8+ T cells from PBMCs.

The CDR3 DNA reads TGCAGTGCTAGACCGACTAGCGGGAGGGCGTCCTCCGGTGAGCAGTTCTTC. This sequence encodes CSARPTSGRASSGEQFF. The chain is built from TRBV20-1 and TRBJ2-1; 14 bases match TRBD2. Per germline, CDR1 DFQATT and CDR2 SNEGSKA (reference sequence). The V segment lost 2 bases and the J segment 9 bases; nucleotides outside the gene matches: 12. This CDR3 has 17 residues.